Sequencing of this T cell receptor (beta chain) was carried out in a study of beta chain features in type 1 diabetes (dated by TCRdb to 2017 to 2018). Notes on the research overall: Patients and healthy donors did not differ in mean age, gender distribution, total cell number or subset yield. Across all samples, some 100,000,000 sorted cells were examined, and cell number per subset correlated strongly with RNA yield. In the study, recently diagnosed type 1 diabetes patients and matched healthy donors were compared on the TCRB repertoires of their sorted circulating CD4+ T cell subsets. Regulatory and stem cell-like memory subsets were isolated from only 8 patients and about eight healthy donors, whereas naive and central memory subsets came from all 30 or so donors.

Each donor gave one peripheral blood draw, about 110 mL on average, collected into heparinised tubes. A BD FACSAria II and a panel including CD45RO, CCR7, CD25, CD127, CD95 and CD27 were used to sort naive, central memory, regulatory and stem cell-like memory CD4+ T cells. Every sorted population had a purity above 95%. PBMCs were isolated immediately by Lymphoprep density gradient centrifugation and stained directly without culture. Samples were stained and sorted in pairs, with one healthy donor and one patient per experiment, so that batch effects were minimized. All of the isolated RNA was reverse transcribed with the High Capacity cDNA Reverse Transcription Kit, so expressed TCRB transcripts were sequenced. For stem cell-like memory T cell samples, survey-depth immunoSEQ sequencing was used, averaging about 930,000 total reads per sample. Sorted cells were lysed in RLT buffer, and RNA was extracted using DNase-treated RNeasy Micro or Mini kits according to cell number. To prevent cross-contamination, each cell subset was processed individually, whereas patient and healthy donor samples were processed jointly. TCRB sequences were amplified from cDNA with the immunoSEQ multiplex PCR, producing 87-bp fragments spanning the CDR3 region. Sequencing of the amplicons was done on the Illumina HiSeq platform. Per the source publication's procedure: PCR bias was corrected computationally using synthetic template baselines, and reads within Hamming distance 2 were collapsed, with unmergeable singletons discarded. Reads were aligned against IMGT so that V, D and J genes, CDR3 length and insertions or deletions at six rearrangement sites could be assigned. Within each subset, clonotype counts were normalized to the number of sorted cells before true diversity and Gini coefficients were calculated with the tcR R package. Repertoire sharing was quantified using the overlap coefficient calculated on TCRB nucleotide sequences. TCRdb's version of the immuneACCESS table is confined to in-frame rearrangements and falls short of the full clone set. An unresolved V gene accounts for under half of the shortfall where checked; the remainder is of unknown origin. Clone size and V and J calls were adopted from that table, with D and trimming inferred from the DNA. Counted in this sample were under 90,000 clones; approximately 32% of them appeared once. The ten largest account for 0.4% to 0.45% of the sample.

Results and caveats for the whole study, not just this receptor: In all four CD4+ subsets, TCRB CDR3 length was moderately but significantly shorter in type 1 diabetes patients. Because small numbers of individuals were included in the HLA sub-analyses, any influence of HLA type on TCRB rearrangement was left unresolved. Naive, central memory and regulatory TCRB repertoires appeared to be more similar among patients than among healthy donors. Because cDNA rather than genomic DNA was sequenced, highly expressing activated cells could have been over-represented, although no difference in activation and CD3 levels was found between groups. PCR might favor shorter templates, but patient and control samples were amplified and corrected together, so any skew would affect both groups equally. Patients with type 1 diabetes made fewer insertions and deleted more nucleotides at VDJ recombination sites, implying thymic rearrangement abnormalities.

For CDR1 and CDR2, the germline V gene (reference sequence) lists SGHNT and YYREEE. Relative to germline, V is 3 bases shorter and J is 4 bases shorter, with 13 bases between their ends. The CDR3 runs 14 residues from the cysteine to the phenylalanine. The CDR3 DNA has 42 bases and is translated from base 1. In its sample, this clone was seen a few times. No antigen is known for it. No per-base quality is available; no much larger clone lies one base away. This sequence uses TRBV5-4 and TRBJ2-5, and perhaps TRBD2 as D gene, on 5 matching bases. The sequenced material came from stem cell memory CD4+ T cells from blood. The cell subset or site tag for this specimen amounts to: stem cell-like memory CD4+ T cells. This receptor was taken from a woman aged 18-29 years in good health. The CDR3 loop reads CASSSKAVTETQYF. The DNA sequence follows: TGTGCCAGCAGCTCCAAAGCGGTTACAGAGACCCAGTACTTC.